The 8 T cell receptor beta chains presented below share a single source sample, sequenced in a study of cytomegalovirus exposure and HLA in healthy donors. This table comes from immunoSEQ multiplex PCR, and its TCRdb copy is limited to in-frame clones, with some not included. Of roughly 120,000 clones detected, roughly 90% appear once; the ten largest clones hold over 6%. The sample was PBMCs. These TCRs come from a woman under 30 in good health and CMV-seropositive.

The chain has TRBV27 and TRBJ2-7, with a weak D call TRBD1 (6 bases). Looked up from germline, CDR1 is MNHEY and CDR2 is SMNVEV (reference sequence). Trimming cost V 6 bases and J 3 bases, with 18 bases left between them. The CDR3 runs to 15 residues. CDR3 amino acids: CASRTGTSSFYEQYF. Written as DNA, the CDR3 is TGTGCCAGCAGGACCGGGACATCGTCATTCTACGAGCAGTACTTC.

V is TRBV18 and J is TRBJ2-5, with TRBD2 matching 11 bases. Looked up from germline, CDR1 is KGHSH and CDR2 is LQKENI. Germline trimming cut 3 bases from V and 4 bases from J; bases unmatched to any gene: 4. The CDR3 totals 15 residues. The CDR3 DNA is TGTGCCAGCTCACCTGTAGCGGGGGGGCCAGAGACCCAGTACTTC. Translation: CASSPVAGGPETQYF.

The chain carries TRBV30 and TRBJ2-7, with a weak D call TRBD1 (6 bases). This CDR3 spans 14 amino acids. CDR1 and CDR2 (germline): GTSNPN, SVGIG (reference sequence). The V end lost 4 bases, the J end lost 5 bases, and 18 bases lay between the germline ends. This CDR3 reads CAWIPDSLGNEQYF. The DNA of the CDR3 is TGTGCCTGGATCCCGGACAGTCTGGGAAACGAGCAGTACTTC. Complete variable domain (other parts from reference TRBV30 and TRBJ2-7): SQTIHQWPATLVQPVGSPLSLECTVEGTSNPNLYWYRQAAGRGLQLLFYSVGIGQISSEVPQNLSASRPQDRQFILSSKKLLLSDSGFYLCAWIPDSLGNEQYFGPGTRLTVT.

The genes are TRBV28 and TRBJ2-3, with 12 bases fitting TRBD2. Germline CDR1 MDHEN, CDR2 SYDVKM. The CDR3 spans 16 residues. The J segment lost 2 bases and the V segment lost 7 bases, leaving 7 bases of the junction unmatched. Written as DNA, the CDR3 is TGTGCCAGCACAGCTACTAGCGGGAGGTTCACAGATACGCAGTATTTT. Its translation is CASTATSGRFTDTQYF. Full variable domain (rest looked up from reference TRBV28 and TRBJ2-3): DVKVTQSSRYLVKRTGEKVFLECVQDMDHENMFWYRQDPGLGLRLIYFSYDVKMKEKGDIPEGYSVSREKKERFSLILESASTNQTSMYLCASTATSGRFTDTQYFGPGTRLTVL.

The chain couples TRBV27 to TRBJ2-2, with TRBD1 as a possible D gene (6 bases). There are 16 residues in the CDR3. CDR1 and CDR2 from the germline V gene are MNHEY and SMNVEV (reference sequence). Trimming cost V 7 bases and J 3 bases, with 18 bases left between them. CDR3 in amino acids: CASTLSGRGDTGELFF. The CDR3 DNA sequence: TGTGCCAGCACCTTATCTGGCAGGGGCGACACCGGGGAGCTGTTTTTT.

The V gene is TRBV4-1, the J gene TRBJ2-5; perhaps TRBD1 as D (5 bases). Germline assignment: CDR1 MGHRA and CDR2 YSYEKL. This CDR3 is built from 16 residues. Trimming pared 0 bases from V and 0 bases from J, leaving 11 bases between. This CDR3 is CASSQDRFRDQETQYF. Written as DNA, the CDR3 is TGCGCCAGCAGCCAAGATCGGTTCAGGGACCAAGAGACCCAGTACTTC.

DNA for the CDR3: TGTGCCAGTAGTCTCGCAGGGCCCTCTGGGGGCTACACCTTC. It translates to CASSLAGPSGGYTF. The gene calls are TRBV19 and TRBJ1-2, with D possibly being TRBD1 (5 bases). CDR3 length: 14 amino acids. The germline CDR1 and CDR2 sequences are LNHDA and SQIVND (reference sequence). V was shortened by 5 bases and J by 8 bases, with 18 bases between the two germline ends.

V and J are TRBV2 and TRBJ2-1; TRBD2 aligns across 13 bases. J was trimmed by 6 bases and V by 5 bases; bases with no gene match: 1. The germline V gene encodes CDR1 SNHLY and CDR2 FYNNEI. The CDR3 is 14 residues long. CDR3 in DNA: TGTGCCAGCAGTACTAGCGGGAGGGTCAATGAGCAGTTCTTC. Residues: CASSTSGRVNEQFF.